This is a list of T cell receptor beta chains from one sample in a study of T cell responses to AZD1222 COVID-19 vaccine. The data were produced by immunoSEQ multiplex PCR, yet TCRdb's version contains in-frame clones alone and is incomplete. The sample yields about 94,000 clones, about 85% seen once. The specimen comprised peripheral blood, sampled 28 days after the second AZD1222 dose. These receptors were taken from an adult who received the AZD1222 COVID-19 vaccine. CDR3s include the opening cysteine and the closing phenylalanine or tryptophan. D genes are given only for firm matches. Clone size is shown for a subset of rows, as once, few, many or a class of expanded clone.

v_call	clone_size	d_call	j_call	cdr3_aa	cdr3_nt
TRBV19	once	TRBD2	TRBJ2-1	CASSPLAGSDEQFF	TGTGCCAGTAGCCCACTAGCGGGAAGTGATGAGCAGTTCTTC
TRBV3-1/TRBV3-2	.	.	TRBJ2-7	CASSQVSLLYEQYF	TGTGCCAGCAGCCAAGTCTCCCTTCTCTACGAGCAGTACTTC
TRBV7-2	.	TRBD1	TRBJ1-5	CASSSGTGIQPQHF	TGTGCCAGCAGTTCCGGGACAGGGATTCAGCCCCAGCATTTT
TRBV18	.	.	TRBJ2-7	CASSPPSYEQYF	TGTGCCAGCTCACCACCTTCCTACGAGCAGTACTTC
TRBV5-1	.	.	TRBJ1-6	CASSLGSGNSPLHF	TGCGCCAGCAGCTTGGGGTCGGGTAATTCACCCCTCCACTTT
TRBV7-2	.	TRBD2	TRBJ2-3	CASSFERGGTTDTQYF	TGTGCCAGCAGCTTCGAACGGGGGGGAACGACAGATACGCAGTATTTT
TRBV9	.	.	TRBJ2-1	CASSVGLSEQFF	TGTGCCAGCAGCGTAGGGTTGAGTGAGCAGTTCTTC
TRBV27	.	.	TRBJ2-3	CASSLSPSWGDTQYF	TGTGCCAGCAGTTTATCCCCTAGCTGGGGAGATACGCAGTATTTT
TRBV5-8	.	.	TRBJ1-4	CASSWTATTTNEKLFF	TGTGCCAGCAGCTGGACAGCTACCACAACTAATGAAAAACTGTTTTTT
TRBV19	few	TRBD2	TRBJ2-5	CASSISGGRETQYF	TGTGCCAGTAGTATATCGGGGGGGAGAGAGACCCAGTACTTC
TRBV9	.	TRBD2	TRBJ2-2	CASSVGVAGVFGELFF	TGTGCCAGCAGCGTAGGAGTAGCGGGAGTTTTCGGGGAGCTGTTTTTT
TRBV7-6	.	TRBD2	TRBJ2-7	CASSTSRTSGDYYEQYF	TGTGCCAGCAGTACAAGTAGGACTAGCGGGGACTACTACGAGCAGTACTTC
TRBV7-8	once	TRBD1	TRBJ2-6	CASSFRRPGQASGANVLTF	TGTGCCAGCAGCTTCCGCAGACCGGGACAGGCCTCTGGGGCCAACGTCCTGACTTTC
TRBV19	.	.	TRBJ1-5	CASNPGANQPQHF	TGTGCCAGTAACCCTGGGGCCAATCAGCCCCAGCATTTT
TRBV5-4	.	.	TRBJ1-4	CASSLKGADRLFF	TGTGCCAGCAGCTTGAAGGGAGCGGATCGACTGTTTTTT
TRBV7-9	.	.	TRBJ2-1	CASSIIAASSYNEQFF	TGTGCCAGCAGCATCATAGCGGCCAGCTCCTACAATGAGCAGTTCTTC
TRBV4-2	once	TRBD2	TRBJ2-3	CASSPRLAGTPVRPLYTDTQYF	TGTGCCAGCAGCCCCCGACTAGCGGGAACCCCTGTTCGTCCCCTTTACACAGATACGCAGTATTTT
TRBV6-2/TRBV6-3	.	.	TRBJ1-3	CASTPDPSSGNTIYF	TGTGCCAGCACCCCGGACCCGAGCTCTGGAAACACCATATATTTT
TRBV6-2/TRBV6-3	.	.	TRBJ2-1	CASSERGGLRNEQFF	TGTGCCAGCAGTGAGAGGGGGGGGCTTCGCAATGAGCAGTTCTTC
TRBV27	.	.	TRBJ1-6	CASSLESSYNSPLHF	TGTGCCAGCAGTTTGGAGAGCTCCTATAATTCACCCCTCCACTTT
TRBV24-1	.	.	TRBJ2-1	CATSDSRVLYNEQFF	TGTGCCACCAGTGATTCCAGGGTTCTCTACAATGAGCAGTTCTTC
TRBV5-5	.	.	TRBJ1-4	CASSLDTWGEKLFF	TGTGCCAGCAGCTTGGACACCTGGGGAGAAAAACTGTTTTTT
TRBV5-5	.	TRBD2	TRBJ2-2	CASSLISGDTGELFF	TGTGCCAGCAGCTTGATTAGCGGGGACACCGGGGAGCTGTTTTTT
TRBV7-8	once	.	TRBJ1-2	CASSNRTADYGYTF	TGTGCCAGCAGCAACCGTACGGCAGACTATGGCTACACCTTC
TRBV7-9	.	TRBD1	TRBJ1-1	CASSGQGATEAFF	TGTGCCAGCAGCGGACAGGGTGCCACTGAAGCTTTCTTT
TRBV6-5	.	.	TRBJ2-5	CASGRETQYF	TGTGCCAGCGGGAGAGAGACCCAGTACTTC
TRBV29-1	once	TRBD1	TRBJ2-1	CSGQGYEQFF	TGCAGCGGACAGGGCTATGAGCAGTTCTTC
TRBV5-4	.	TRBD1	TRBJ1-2	CASSTPGQDGYTF	TGTGCCAGCAGCACTCCGGGACAGGATGGCTACACCTTC
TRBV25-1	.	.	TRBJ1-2	CASRDSSFGYTF	TGTGCCAGCAGGGACAGCTCATTTGGCTACACCTTC
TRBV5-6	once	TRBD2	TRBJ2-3	CASSPGGAGDTQYF	TGTGCCAGCAGCCCGGGGGGGGCCGGGGATACGCAGTATTTT
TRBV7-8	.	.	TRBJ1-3	CASSNSGSGNTIYF	TGTGCCAGCAGCAATTCGGGCTCTGGAAACACCATATATTTT
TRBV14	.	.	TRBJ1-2	CASSQDRGHYGYTF	TGTGCCAGCAGCCAAGATAGGGGTCACTATGGCTACACCTTC
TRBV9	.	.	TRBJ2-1	CASSPGGGPPYNEQFF	TGTGCCAGCAGCCCAGGGGGGGGACCCCCGTACAATGAGCAGTTCTTC
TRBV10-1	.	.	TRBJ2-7	CASSEGLIGSVDEQYF	TGCGCCAGCAGTGAGGGCCTCATTGGCTCCGTGGACGAGCAGTACTTC
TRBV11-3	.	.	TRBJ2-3	CASSSTTDTQYF	TGTGCCAGCAGCTCGACCACAGATACGCAGTATTTT
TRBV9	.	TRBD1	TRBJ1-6	CASSVASGGISPLHF	TGTGCCAGCAGCGTAGCTTCAGGGGGAATCTCACCCCTCCACTTT
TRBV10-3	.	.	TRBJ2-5	CAISPSGDQEETQYF	TGTGCCATCAGTCCATCAGGGGATCAAGAAGAGACCCAGTACTTC
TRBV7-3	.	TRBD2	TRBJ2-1	CASSYLAGTYNEQFF	TGTGCCAGCAGCTACTTAGCGGGAACCTACAATGAGCAGTTCTTC
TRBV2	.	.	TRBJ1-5	CASRGVAVGQPQHF	TGTGCCAGCAGGGGGGTGGCCGTCGGGCAGCCCCAGCATTTT
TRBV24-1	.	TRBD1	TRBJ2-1	CATSDRDRGSGEQFF	TGTGCCACCAGTGATAGGGACAGGGGGTCCGGGGAGCAGTTCTTC